Ten or more counts support the clone carrying this T cell receptor (beta chain). The antigen is not known. The CDR3 contains 18 residues. V was pared by 2 bases and J by 0 bases, with 17 bases between. Germline CDR1 reads MNHEY; CDR2 reads SVGEGT. The data were taken from a study of breast tumors, draining lymph nodes, adjacent tissues. Regarding the study as a whole: Luminal-like breast cancer showed significantly higher tumor–nontumor repertoire similarity than basal-like. Data fit most tumor T cells coming from lymph node, expanding in tumor. Compared with lymph nodes, tumors were less diverse; compared with nontumor tissue, more. The lymph node origin of tumor T cells was framed as consistent with a hypothesis, not demonstrated.

TCRdb processed the multiplex PCR reads anew with MiXCR; each CDR3 protein has one entry. The repertoire includes some 21,000 distinct CDR3 sequences, about half of them detected once, and less than 9% sits in the top ten. The clonotype was recovered from a female donor with breast cancer. Some clones in this sample may be carry-over from other donors' samples. Sequences were obtained from breast tumor tissue. The chain combines TRBV6-2 or TRBV6-3 with TRBJ2-1; TRBD2 is a possible D gene (6 bases). CDR3 coding DNA: TGTGCCAGCAGTTACGATACTAGCTCCTTAAGCTCCTACAATGAGCAGTTCTTC. Translation: CASSYDTSSLSSYNEQFF.